A single sample gave rise to the 18 T cell receptor beta chains below, sequenced in a study of T-cell reconstitution after alpha-beta-depleted transplantation in children. A library of TCRbeta sequences, prepared with unique molecular identifiers, was generated. TCRdb re-derived calls from the PCR reads in MiXCR, one entry per CDR3 protein. Among approximately 150,000 distinct CDR3 sequences, 8% to 10% were seen once, and the ten largest hold around 18%. The material sequenced was PBMCs, mostly from graft donor cells, taken 180 days after TCRalphabeta/CD19-depleted stem cell transplant. These receptor sequences come from a female patient aged 2-10 years who had a stem cell transplant for congenital amegakaryocytic thrombocytopenia, so the T cells may come from the graft donor.

The chain joins TRBV24-1 to TRBJ2-7; D uncertain. CDR3 size: 11 residues. Germline V gives CDR1 KGHDR, CDR2 SFDVKD. The ends were cut back, 3 bases at V and 7 bases at J, with 6 bases in the middle. The CDR3 bases are TGTGCCACCAGTGATCTCCGGGAGCAGTACTTC. Translation: CATSDLREQYF.

This clonotype has a handful of counts. V gene TRBV7-3 combines with J gene TRBJ2-2, with D possibly matching TRBD1 (6 bases). This CDR3 region has 15 residues. Germline V gene lookup returns CDR1 SGHTA and CDR2 FQGTGA. V dropped 5 bases and J dropped 1 base, with 11 bases sitting between them. The CDR3 DNA follows: TGTGCCAGCAGCACACAGACAGGGAACACCGGGGAGCTGTTTTTT. It yields the protein CASSTQTGNTGELFF.

This clonotype showed up many times. The V gene is TRBV12-3 or TRBV12-4, the J gene TRBJ2-1; TRBD2 matches at 8 bases. V lost 4 bases to trimming and J lost 5 bases; unmatched junction nucleotides: 10. The CDR3 length is 16 residues. The CDR3 loop is CASSSTAGVLHNEQFF. CDR3 nucleotide sequence: TGTGCCAGCAGTTCCACAGCGGGAGTCCTCCACAATGAGCAGTTCTTC.

Many counts were recorded for this clonotype. This sequence joins TRBV20-1 and TRBJ2-3, with 9 positions matching TRBD2. This CDR3 is built from 13 residues. After removal of 3 bases from V and 4 bases from J, the junction contained 2 bases not matched to a gene. Germline CDR1 reads DFQATT; CDR2 reads SNEGSKA (reference sequence). The CDR3 region is CSARSSGADTQYF. The CDR3 bases are TGCAGTGCTAGGTCTAGCGGGGCAGATACGCAGTATTTT.

The V call is TRBV2, the J call TRBJ2-1; 7 bases fit TRBD2. This CDR3 comprises 13 residues. V shed 6 bases and J 4 bases; nucleotides not matched to a gene: 3. Germline V gives CDR1 SNHLY, CDR2 FYNNEI. CDR3 DNA: TGTGCCAGCAGACTAGCGAGATACAATGAGCAGTTCTTC. Translation: CASRLARYNEQFF.

At least ten counts were recorded for this clonotype. This CDR3 reads CSVDRRDRPIYEQYF. DNA of the CDR3: TGCAGCGTTGATAGGCGGGACAGGCCAATCTACGAGCAGTACTTC. The chain links TRBV29-1 to TRBJ2-7; TRBD1 matches 8 bases. V lost 3 bases, J lost 3 bases, and 10 bases stayed unmatched. In germline, CDR1 is SQVTM, CDR2 ANQGSEA. This CDR3 spans 15 amino acids.

This clonotype was detected only a few times. The J gene is TRBJ2-1, the V gene TRBV2, with 8 bases that match TRBD1. This CDR3 is 15 amino acids long. Germline loops: CDR1 SNHLY, CDR2 FYNNEI. With 4 bases clipped from V and 4 bases from J, the junction kept 6 bases outside the gene matches. CDR3: CASSAGTGPYNEQFF. The DNA of the CDR3 is TGTGCCAGCAGTGCCGGGACAGGTCCATACAATGAGCAGTTCTTC.

Regarding this clonotype: This may stem from a read error, because a much larger clone lies one nucleotide away. The rearrangement joins TRBV5-1 to TRBJ2-4; the match to TRBD1 covers 7 bases. There are 15 residues in the CDR3. Germline V gene data show CDR1 as SGHRS and CDR2 as YFSETQ. V shed 3 bases and J 7 bases; nucleotides not matched to a gene: 10. The CDR3 sequence: CASSSRQGKGNIQYF. The CDR3 region has the DNA TGCGCCAGCAGCTCACGACAGGGAAAGGGGAACATTCAGTACTTC.

In its sample, this clonotype was seen a few times. The V call is TRBV20-1, the J call TRBJ2-5, with 9 bases that match TRBD1. Germline CDR1 DFQATT, CDR2 SNEGSKA (reference sequence). V shed 6 bases and J 2 bases; nucleotides not matched to a gene: 7. The CDR3 consists of 14 residues. Written as DNA, the CDR3 is TGCAGTGCCACAAGACAGGGGGGGCAAGAGACCCAGTACTTC. Its translation: CSATRQGGQETQYF.

This clonotype has at least ten counts. This chain joins TRBV7-2 and TRBJ2-3; TRBD2 agrees at 10 bases. Germline CDR1 reads SGHTA; CDR2 reads FQGNSA. After removal of 5 bases from V and 0 bases from J, the junction contained 8 bases not matched to a gene. This CDR3 region has 17 residues. CDR3 region: CASSAGLARFSTDTQYF. For the CDR3, the DNA is TGTGCCAGCAGCGCGGGACTAGCGAGGTTTAGCACAGATACGCAGTATTTT.

The sample holds many counts of this clonotype. This sequence joins TRBV20-1 and TRBJ2-3; 14 bases fit TRBD2. Germline V gene data show CDR1 as DFQATT and CDR2 as SNEGSKA (reference sequence). J was trimmed by 4 bases and V by 3 bases; bases with no gene match: 6. The CDR3 totals 16 residues. CDR3 sequence (DNA): TGCAGTGCTAGTATTGGGACTAGCGGGGGACCAGATACGCAGTATTTT. It is translated as CSASIGTSGGPDTQYF.

This chain joins TRBV14 and TRBJ2-7; 7 bases agree with TRBD2. Germline V gene sequence: CDR1 SGHDN, CDR2 FVKESK. The CDR3 is made up of 15 amino acids. The V gene end was trimmed by 7 bases and the J gene end by 0 bases; junction bases not matched to a gene: 9. CDR3 amino acids: CASIGEGSYSYEQYF. CDR3 DNA sequence: TGTGCCAGCATCGGGGAGGGGTCCTACTCCTACGAGCAGTACTTC.

This clonotype was recorded at least ten times. The V gene is TRBV5-1, the J gene TRBJ2-3, with 11 bases matching TRBD2. Germline-derived CDR1 and CDR2 are SGHRS and YFSETQ. The CDR3 consists of 15 residues. With V trimmed by 1 base and J by 5 bases, 3 bases remained unmatched. Here the CDR3 reads CASSLKLAGEDTQYF. The CDR3 DNA follows: TGCGCCAGCAGCTTGAAACTAGCGGGAGAAGATACGCAGTATTTT.

This clonotype has at least ten counts. CDR3 amino acids: CASSPSGETQYF. In DNA form, the CDR3 reads TGCGCCAGCAGCCCCTCCGGGGAGACCCAGTACTTC. The chain links TRBV5-1 to TRBJ2-5; D is uncertain. V lost 4 bases, J lost 5 bases, and 9 bases lay in between. Germline V lookup: CDR1 SGHRS, CDR2 YFSETQ. This CDR3 spans 12 amino acids.

This clonotype was counted only a few times. The V and J genes are TRBV27 and TRBJ1-4; 8 nucleotides line up with TRBD1. The CDR3 totals 14 residues. Trimming at V came to 6 bases and at J to 7 bases, leaving 7 bases not matched to a gene. Germline loops: CDR1 MNHEY, CDR2 SMNVEV (reference sequence). CDR3 sequence reads: CASRTGAGGEKLFF. The CDR3 bases are TGTGCCAGCAGGACAGGGGCCGGGGGTGAAAAACTGTTTTTT.

This clonotype was seen a few times. This rearrangement joins TRBV28 to TRBJ2-5, with 9 bases that match TRBD2. The trim removed 7 bases at V and 5 bases at J, leaving 14 bases unmatched. The germline CDR1 and CDR2 sequences are MDHEN and SYDVKM. CDR3 size: 16 residues. The CDR3 DNA reads as TGTGCCAGCAAGGGTCTTCCAGCGGGAGGTTTGGAGACCCAGTACTTC. Protein sequence: CASKGLPAGGLETQYF.

This clonotype was seen many times. The chain employs TRBV15 and TRBJ1-5; D is possibly TRBD1 (6 bases). Between the trimmed V and J ends, which lost 1 base and 3 bases, there was a span of 19 bases. CDR3 length: 18 amino acids. The germline CDR1 and CDR2 sequences are LNHNV and YYDKDF (reference sequence). CDR3 loop: CATSRVTLTQGLNQPQHF. CDR3 in DNA: TGTGCCACCAGCAGAGTTACCCTAACGCAGGGGCTCAATCAGCCCCAGCATTTT.

This clonotype has a count of ten or more. The gene calls are TRBV6-1 and TRBJ2-3; D is ambiguous. From germline, CDR1 is MNHNS and CDR2 SASEGT. With 1 base removed from V and 4 bases from J, the gap between germline ends came to 6 bases. The CDR3 loop spans 13 amino acids. CDR3 residues: CASSEVAADTQYF. The CDR3 region has the DNA TGTGCCAGCAGTGAAGTTGCGGCAGATACGCAGTATTTT.